This is a list of T cell receptor beta chains from one sample in a study of T cell responses to AZD1222 COVID-19 vaccine. TCRdb's copy holds only in-frame clones and misses some; the assay was immunoSEQ multiplex PCR. The sample lists more than 75,000 clones, about 90% occurring once. The specimen was peripheral blood, collected on day 0 of AZD1222 vaccination. The receptor source for this set is an adult in good health. The CDR3 runs from the conserved cysteine through the conserved F or W. D genes are given only for firm matches.

v_call: TRBV5-1; d_call: .; cdr3_aa: CASTVIGGQETQYF
v_call: TRBV5-6; d_call: .; cdr3_aa: CASRAGEYGYTF
v_call: TRBV7-6; d_call: .; cdr3_aa: CASSLRGPSSGANVLTF
v_call: TRBV19; d_call: TRBD2; cdr3_aa: CASKSLEREWDNEQFF
v_call: TRBV24-1; d_call: TRBD1; cdr3_aa: CATSDKDRNYNEQFF
v_call: TRBV6-1; d_call: .; cdr3_aa: CASSETGEGYEQYF
v_call: TRBV2; d_call: .; cdr3_aa: CAGRQGAGNTIYF
v_call: TRBV9; d_call: .; cdr3_aa: CASSDLPSSGTEQYF
v_call: TRBV5-6; d_call: .; cdr3_aa: CASSVGVAKNIQYF
v_call: TRBV4-3; d_call: TRBD2; cdr3_aa: CASSQGGRAGLAKNIQYF
v_call: TRBV4-2; d_call: TRBD2; cdr3_aa: CASSQVVGGSADTQYF
v_call: TRBV11-2; d_call: .; cdr3_aa: CASSPHGTNYGYTF
v_call: TRBV9; d_call: .; cdr3_aa: CASSGAGTAADTQYF
v_call: TRBV28; d_call: .; cdr3_aa: CASRSTSNQPQHF
v_call: TRBV9; d_call: TRBD2; cdr3_aa: CASSGPASGRSYNEQFF
v_call: TRBV6-6; d_call: .; cdr3_aa: CASSSGLVNYGYTF
v_call: TRBV7-2; d_call: TRBD1; cdr3_aa: CASSSPGGEKGYTF
v_call: TRBV6-1; d_call: .; cdr3_aa: CASSERQENYEQYF
v_call: TRBV7-9; d_call: .; cdr3_aa: CASSLTANTEAFF
v_call: TRBV29-1; d_call: .; cdr3_aa: CSVERYYNEQFF
v_call: TRBV19; d_call: .; cdr3_aa: CASAWGQAEGSNQPQHF
v_call: TRBV7-8; d_call: .; cdr3_aa: CASSRMGGVRGYEQYF
v_call: TRBV5-4; d_call: TRBD1; cdr3_aa: CASSSPGQGNTEAFF
v_call: TRBV5-4; d_call: .; cdr3_aa: CASSLGTARDTQYF
v_call: TRBV2; d_call: .; cdr3_aa: CASSEEGTGTDTQYF
v_call: TRBV19; d_call: .; cdr3_aa: CASSIWGNTEAFF
v_call: TRBV2; d_call: TRBD1; cdr3_aa: CASSSDRGTQETQYF
v_call: TRBV28; d_call: .; cdr3_aa: CASRAGADQPQHF
v_call: TRBV5-1; d_call: .; cdr3_aa: CASSTERSSYEQYF
v_call: TRBV14; d_call: .; cdr3_aa: CASSQELGVTGFEQFF
v_call: TRBV6-5; d_call: .; cdr3_aa: CATRKGGSQETQYF
v_call: TRBV7-7; d_call: .; cdr3_aa: CAFGDQPQHF
v_call: TRBV14; d_call: .; cdr3_aa: CASSRTRSSDGYTF